This TCR beta chain comes out of a study of human T cells and chemical hapten exposure. Germline V CDR1 and CDR2: SGHTA, FQGNSA. CDR3 size: 17 residues. V lost 1 base, J lost 5 bases, and 10 bases stayed unmatched. Single cDNA molecules in the library carried unique molecular identifiers attached during preparation. A single record per CDR3 protein comes from TCRdb applying MiXCR to the reads. This sample has fewer than 600 distinct CDR3 sequences, with about 40% found just once. Treatment: therapeutic diphenylcyclopropenone sensitization with weekly scalp DPC. The chain couples TRBV7-2 to TRBJ2-5, with 10 bases that match TRBD2. The receptor was isolated from an adult with alopecia areata. Some clones in this sample may be carry-over from other donors' samples. This table probably holds off-target reads from a library built for another chain. The source was whole blood, collected before DPC sensitization or 2, 6, or about 24 weeks after (not recorded which). This CDR3 is CASSLEREGLVSETQYF. Here the CDR3 DNA reads TGTGCCAGCAGCTTAGAGCGGGAGGGGCTAGTCTCTGAGACCCAGTACTTC.